The 10 T cell receptor beta chains listed next were all sequenced from one sample in a study of breast tumors, draining lymph nodes, adjacent tissues. The lymph nodes were axillary draining lymph nodes from breast cancer patients. From the multiplex PCR reads, TCRdb called clonotypes with MiXCR, one entry per CDR3 protein. The table lists 150,000 to 200,000 distinct CDR3 sequences, approximately 33% of them singletons. What was sequenced was axillary lymph node tissue. All receptors come from a female donor with breast cancer. Some clones in this sample may be carry-over from other donors' samples.

In its sample, this clonotype was seen many times. The CDR3 nucleotides read TGTGCCAGCAGCTTAATTAGGACAGACACAGATACGCAGTATTTT. Its protein is CASSLIRTDTDTQYF. The gene calls are TRBV7-8 and TRBJ2-3, with D perhaps TRBD1 (6 bases). The CDR3 extends over 15 amino acids. V gave up 2 bases and J gave up 2 bases, with 11 bases separating them. Germline lookup yields CDR1 SGHVS and CDR2 FQNEAQ.

This clonotype showed up many times. The rearrangement links TRBV19 to TRBJ2-7; D not resolved. V dropped 6 bases and J dropped 6 bases, with 21 bases sitting between them. This CDR3 spans 15 amino acids. Germline assignment: CDR1 LNHDA and CDR2 SQIVND (reference sequence). The CDR3 region has the DNA TGTGCCAGTAGCGTCGGGCTTCTTGATGGCGGCGAGCAGTACTTC. As protein: CASSVGLLDGGEQYF.

Many counts were recorded for this clonotype. The chain has TRBV18 and TRBJ2-7, with D uncertain. V lost 5 bases, J lost 3 bases, and 14 bases lay in between. There are 14 residues in the CDR3. CDR1 and CDR2 (germline): KGHSH, LQKENI. The DNA for the CDR3 is TGTGCCAGCTCATCCTCGGACGAGATCTACGAGCAGTACTTC. Protein sequence: CASSSSDEIYEQYF.

V usage is TRBV5-8 and J usage is TRBJ1-6; possible D gene TRBD1, 6 bases. Germline loops: CDR1 SGHTS, CDR2 YDEGEE. V was cut by 2 bases and J by 9 bases, with 9 bases left in between. The CDR3 covers 13 residues. The CDR3 DNA is TGTGCCAGCAGCTTAGGGGGAACTTCACCCCTCCACTTT. It yields the protein CASSLGGTSPLHF.

This clonotype was counted at least ten times. The chain recombines TRBV24-1 with TRBJ2-3, with 8 bases aligning to TRBD1. Trimming removed 3 bases from V and 3 bases from J; junction bases left unmatched: 4. The CDR3 consists of 15 residues. Germline V gene sequence: CDR1 KGHDR, CDR2 SFDVKD. The CDR3 bases are TGTGCCACCAGTGATGTTACAGGGGGAACAGATACGCAGTATTTT. As protein: CATSDVTGGTDTQYF.

The rearrangement links TRBV18 to TRBJ2-7, with D possibly being TRBD1 (5 bases). The CDR3 extends over 14 amino acids. Germline CDR1 KGHSH, CDR2 LQKENI. V lost 6 bases and J lost 2, with 14 bases in between. CDR3 protein: CASSSRGLPYEQYF. The CDR3 nucleotides read TGTGCCAGCTCCAGTAGGGGATTACCCTACGAGCAGTACTTC.

Turning to this clonotype: An end of the junction differs from the germline gene, which may be a read error. The chain employs TRBV7-3 and TRBJ2-5; TRBD1 or TRBD2 may be the D gene (5 bases each). The CDR3 has 14 amino acids. Germline loops: CDR1 SGHTA, CDR2 FQGTGA. In DNA, the CDR3 is TGTGCCAGCCGCCTACGAGGGCGAGGGGAGACCCAGTACTTT. Amino acid sequence: CASRLRGRGETQYF.

This clonotype was counted at least ten times. The rearrangement links TRBV12-3 or TRBV12-4 to TRBJ1-6, with TRBD1 as a possible D gene (5 bases). The CDR3 loop spans 14 amino acids. V lost 1 base and J 10 bases, leaving 11 bases between the germline ends. Here the CDR3 reads CASSLVQGASPLHF. Written as DNA, the CDR3 is TGTGCCAGCAGTTTAGTCCAGGGCGCCTCACCCCTCCACTTT.

The CDR3 reads CASRGQEPNYGYTF. For the CDR3, the DNA is TGTGCCAGCAGGGGACAGGAGCCTAACTATGGCTACACCTTC. V and J are TRBV6-5 and TRBJ1-2, with 8 bases lining up with TRBD1. This CDR3 has 14 amino acids. Germline V gene sequence: CDR1 MNHEY, CDR2 SVGAGI. V shed 6 bases and J 0 bases; nucleotides not matched to a gene: 3.

Comments on this clonotype: The CDR3 does not close with the conserved phenylalanine or tryptophan, likely indicating a read error. The chain recombines TRBV19 with TRBJ1-1; D remains ambiguous. CDR1 is LNHDA, CDR2 SQIVND, per germline (reference sequence). CDR3 length equals 15 residues. The V and J ends lost 3 bases and 8 bases respectively, with 19 bases between them. In nucleotides, the CDR3 is TGTGCCAGTAGTATGGCAGGATACCCTCCCGAGGAAGCTTTCCTT. This translates into CASSMAGYPPEEAFL.